This T cell receptor beta chain was identified during a study of technical replicates of blood from four donors. The repertoire was sequenced with immunoSEQ multiplex PCR; TCRdb's copy has only in-frame clones and lacks some. The sample lists under 95,000 clones, 90% to 95% occurring once. The V and J ends lost 3 bases and 2 bases respectively, with 19 bases between them. Germline-derived CDR1 and CDR2 are SGHVS and FNYEAQ. CDR3 length: 17 amino acids. Sequencing was carried out using T cells isolated from PBMCs. This receptor was identified in a human donor in good health. The chain recombines TRBV7-6 with TRBJ1-2; tentative D call: TRBD1 (6 bases). CDR3 amino acids: CASSFTARGLGNYGYTF. CDR3 nucleotide sequence: TGTGCCAGCAGCTTCACAGCGAGGGGGTTGGGGAACTATGGCTACACCTTC.